This T cell receptor (beta chain) was documented in a study of blood T cell repertoires in COVID-19. Whole-study context: Collection of acute and convalescent COVID-19 samples took place in the United States, Italy and Spain.

The CDR3 extends over 18 amino acids. Germline V gene data show CDR1 as LGHNA and CDR2 as YNFKEQ. J lost 6 bases, V lost 0 bases, and 10 bases had no gene match. Sequencing used immunoSEQ multiplex PCR; TCRdb keeps in-frame clones, though not all of them. The sample lists 300,000 to 350,000 clones; about 87% were seen once. The sequenced sample consisted of peripheral blood. The receptor's source is a man aged 25 to 40 with COVID-19, enrolled during active disease. The chain uses TRBV4-2 and TRBJ2-7; 14 bases are a match to TRBD2. The CDR3 coding sequence is TGTGCCAGCAGCCAAGAACGGCATGGACTAGCGGGGGGTGGCGAGCAGTACTTC. As protein: CASSQERHGLAGGGEQYF.